This entry lists 24 T cell receptor beta chains sequenced from one sample in a study of control samples from healthy donors and cancer patients. Clones were read by immunoSEQ multiplex PCR, and TCRdb kept only the in-frame ones, dropping some. Found here are some 150,000 clones, just under 95% of them singletons; the top ten hold 13% to 15%. Sequenced: PBMCs. The receptors were sampled from a man aged 55 to 70 with colorectal cancer.

The CDR3 loop reads CASSLDRMNTEAFF. In DNA, the CDR3 is TGTGCCAGCAGCTTGGACAGAATGAACACTGAAGCTTTCTTT. The chain recombines TRBV5-4 with TRBJ1-1; no clear D. V lost 0 bases to trimming and J lost 0 bases, with 6 bases between them. Looked up from germline, CDR1 is SGHNT and CDR2 is YYREEE (reference sequence). This CDR3 contains 14 residues.

The rearrangement links TRBV19 to TRBJ2-7; weak D call: TRBD1 (6 bases). V dropped 4 bases and J dropped 4 bases, with 11 bases sitting between them. This CDR3 contains 13 residues. Germline CDR1 is LNHDA and CDR2 is SQIVND (reference sequence). Here the CDR3 reads CASSTFQGYEQYF. In nucleotides, the CDR3 is TGTGCCAGTAGTACGTTTCAGGGGTACGAGCAGTACTTC. Full variable domain (remainder filled in from reference TRBV19 and TRBJ2-7): DGGITQSPKYLFRKEGQNVTLSCEQNLNHDAMYWYRQDPGQGLRLIYYSQIVNDFQKGDIAEGYSVSREKKESFPLTVTSAQKNPTAFYLCASSTFQGYEQYFGPGTRLTVT.

The V and J genes are TRBV2 and TRBJ1-5, with D possibly matching TRBD1 (6 bases). V lost 9 bases and J lost 0, with 9 bases in between. The V gene's germline CDR1 is SNHLY and CDR2 FYNNEI. CDR3 size: 13 residues. The CDR3 sequence: CASGQYSNQPQHF. The CDR3 nucleotides are TGTGCCAGTGGACAGTATAGCAATCAGCCCCAGCATTTT.

The chain carries TRBV2 and TRBJ1-2; 7 positions match TRBD1. V shed 7 bases, J shed 0 bases, and the junction held 5 bases outside the gene matches. The length of the CDR3 is 14 residues. The germline V gene has CDR1 SNHLY and CDR2 FYNNEI. The CDR3 loop is CASTRDSPNYGYTF. CDR3 in DNA: TGTGCCAGCACCCGGGACAGTCCTAACTATGGCTACACCTTC.

V and J are TRBV27 and TRBJ2-1; 9 bases match TRBD1. Germline V gene lookup returns CDR1 MNHEY and CDR2 SMNVEV (reference sequence). The CDR3 is made up of 16 amino acids. V lost 6 bases and J lost 9; bases outside the gene matches: 15. CDR3 nucleotide sequence: TGTGCCAGCAGCATAACCGGGACAGGGCTCCAGGTTGAGCAGTTCTTC. Amino acid sequence: CASSITGTGLQVEQFF.

The V call is TRBV7-9, the J call TRBJ1-2; possibly TRBD1 for D (5 bases). CDR1 and CDR2 (germline): SEHNR, FQNEAQ (reference sequence). The CDR3 extends over 15 amino acids. With 7 bases removed from V and 5 bases from J, the gap between germline ends came to 20 bases. The CDR3 DNA sequence: TGTGCCAGCAACCCTCGGGACGGGAGGAAATATGGCTACACCTTC. It translates to CASNPRDGRKYGYTF.

The chain is built from TRBV6-5 and TRBJ1-4; no clear D. Per the germline V gene, CDR1 is MNHEY and CDR2 is SVGAGI. The V end was cut by 6 bases, the J end by 0 bases, with 11 bases between. This CDR3 region has 15 residues. The CDR3 sequence is CASSFRRPTNEKLFF. The CDR3 DNA reads TGTGCCAGCAGCTTCAGACGGCCAACTAATGAAAAACTGTTTTTT.

This chain uses TRBV7-2 with TRBJ1-6; D remains ambiguous. CDR3 length: 14 residues. Germline V lookup: CDR1 SGHTA, CDR2 FQGNSA. Deletions cut 1 base from V and 10 bases from J, with 11 bases between. The CDR3 nucleotides read TGTGCCAGCAGCTTAGACGGACCGATATCACCCCTCCACTTT. Its protein product is CASSLDGPISPLHF.

The chain links TRBV7-8 to TRBJ1-3; D not resolved. Trimming removed 9 bases at V and 10 bases at J, with 13 bases between. The CDR3 extends over 11 amino acids. From germline, CDR1 is SGHVS and CDR2 FQNEAQ. The CDR3 DNA sequence: TGTGCCAGATCGAGAGGGAGTACCATATATTTT. Protein product: CARSRGSTIYF.

This chain joins TRBV5-1 and TRBJ2-7, with 7 bases fitting TRBD1. CDR3 size: 14 residues. V shed 0 bases, J shed 3 bases, and the junction held 3 bases outside the gene matches. Germline CDR1 SGHRS, CDR2 YFSETQ. The CDR3 here is CASSLGDSFYEQYF. CDR3 bases: TGCGCCAGCAGCTTGGGGGACAGCTTCTACGAGCAGTACTTC.

The chain employs TRBV19 and TRBJ1-5, with D tentatively TRBD1 (6 bases). CDR1 is LNHDA and CDR2 is SQIVND in the germline V gene (reference sequence). This CDR3 is built from 13 residues. V shed 6 bases and J shed 7 bases, with 13 bases lying between them. DNA of the CDR3: TGTGCCAGTAGCCGACAGGTACGACAGCCCCAGCATTTT. As protein: CASSRQVRQPQHF.

CDR3 sequence: CASRGAGEYEQYF. Written as DNA, the CDR3 is TGTGCCTCGAGGGGGGCAGGGGAATACGAGCAGTACTTC. V usage is TRBV19 and J usage is TRBJ2-7; D is possibly TRBD1 or TRBD2 (6 bases each). Between the trimmed V and J ends, which lost 11 bases and 4 bases, there was a span of 18 bases. Germline-derived CDR1 and CDR2 are LNHDA and SQIVND (reference sequence). This CDR3 comprises 13 residues.

This chain joins TRBV24-1 and TRBJ2-3; D might be TRBD1 or TRBD2, each matching 5 bases. The CDR3 consists of 15 residues. V dropped 5 bases and J dropped 3 bases, with 14 bases sitting between them. Germline CDR1 and CDR2: KGHDR and SFDVKD. DNA for the CDR3: TGTGCCACCAGTGCCCCAAGGGACCGAACAGATACGCAGTATTTT. As protein: CATSAPRDRTDTQYF.

The chain couples TRBV5-3 to TRBJ2-7; TRBD2 aligns across 14 bases. TRBV5-3 is an ORF for which the function is uncertain. The CDR3 loop spans 13 amino acids. Trimming cost V 5 bases and J 10 bases; bases outside gene matches: 5. This CDR3 reads CARRRGTSGGQYF. DNA for the CDR3: TGTGCCAGAAGGCGTGGGACTAGCGGGGGCCAGTACTTC.

V is TRBV18 and J is TRBJ2-5; D unclear. The germline V gene has CDR1 KGHSH and CDR2 LQKENI. Trimming took 4 bases from V and 1 from J, leaving 19 bases between them. The CDR3 runs to 17 residues. As DNA, the CDR3 is TGTGCCAGCTCACAACAGTCCCCTGGGCTTCTCCAAGAGACCCAGTACTTC. Encoded protein: CASSQQSPGLLQETQYF. Variable domain in full (rest from reference TRBV18 and TRBJ2-5): NAGVMQNPRHLVRRRGQEARLRCSPMKGHSHVYWYRQLPEEGLKFMVYLQKENIIDESGMPKERFSAEFPKEGPSILRIQQVVRGDSAAYFCASSQQSPGLLQETQYFGPGTRLLVL.

V gene TRBV13 combines with J gene TRBJ1-1; the D is unclear. Germline V CDR1 and CDR2: PRHDT, FYEKMQ (reference sequence). V was shortened by 2 bases and J by 3 bases, with 19 bases between the two germline ends. CDR3 length: 17 amino acids. This chain's CDR3 is CASSLFINSDRDTEAFF. As DNA, the CDR3 is TGTGCCAGCAGCTTATTTATTAATTCGGACCGGGACACTGAAGCTTTCTTT.

This rearrangement joins TRBV2 to TRBJ2-1; D is perhaps TRBD2 (6 bases). Trimming took 10 bases from V and 4 from J, leaving 26 bases between them. CDR1 is SNHLY, CDR2 FYNNEI, per germline. The CDR3 is 17 residues long. The CDR3 DNA follows: TGTGCCACCGGGGACTGGGACTTCGAGAACGTTTACAATGAGCAGTTCTTC. It translates to CATGDWDFENVYNEQFF.

The CDR3 DNA is TGCGCCAGCAGCCAAGTGGAGGGGGACTACGAGCAGTACTTC. Translated, it gives CASSQVEGDYEQYF. V and J are TRBV4-1 and TRBJ2-7; D is tentatively TRBD1 or TRBD2 (6 bases each). The CDR3 spans 14 residues. V lost 1 base, J lost 3 bases, and 10 bases lay in between. Germline CDR1 MGHRA, CDR2 YSYEKL.

This rearrangement joins TRBV18 to TRBJ1-1, with 8 positions matching TRBD1. After removal of 6 bases from V and 6 bases from J, the junction contained 6 bases not matched to a gene. The CDR3 runs 13 residues. The V gene's germline CDR1 is KGHSH and CDR2 LQKENI. Here the CDR3 reads CASSPIQGAEAFF. The CDR3 DNA reads as TGTGCCAGCTCGCCAATACAGGGGGCTGAAGCTTTCTTT.

The genes are TRBV5-4 and TRBJ1-4, with 11 bases matching TRBD1. Germline lookup yields CDR1 SGHNT and CDR2 YYREEE (reference sequence). The CDR3 totals 17 residues. Trimming removed 0 bases from V and 4 bases from J; junction bases left unmatched: 5. CDR3: CASSLDGTGGNNEKLFF. CDR3 nucleotide sequence: TGTGCCAGCAGCTTGGATGGGACAGGGGGTAATAATGAAAAACTGTTTTTT.

This clone has just one count. J is TRBJ2-3 and V is TRBV5-1, with 7 bases aligning to TRBD2. The V gene's germline CDR1 is SGHRS and CDR2 YFSETQ. Unmatched junction bases numbered 14, after V lost 5 bases and J lost 2 bases. The length of the CDR3 is 17 residues. The CDR3: CASRALGVGGSTDTQYF. The CDR3 DNA sequence: TGCGCCAGCAGGGCGCTTGGGGTGGGAGGGTCCACAGATACGCAGTATTTT.

The chain joins TRBV29-1 to TRBJ2-5; TRBD2 matches at 8 bases. Trimming removed 4 bases from V and 5 bases from J; junction bases left unmatched: 12. The CDR3 spans 15 residues. Germline CDR1 SQVTM, CDR2 ANQGSEA. The CDR3 DNA reads as TGCAGCGTTGTCGCTTTTCTAGCGGGTAGGGAGACCCAGTACTTC. Encoded protein: CSVVAFLAGRETQYF.

This chain links TRBV7-9 with TRBJ2-7, with 7 bases identical to TRBD1. Germline V gene sequence: CDR1 SEHNR, CDR2 FQNEAQ (reference sequence). The V and J ends lost 5 bases and 0 bases, in that order; junction bases with no gene match: 4. The CDR3 spans 14 residues. CDR3 sequence reads: CASSQGQSSYEQYF. In DNA form, the CDR3 reads TGTGCCAGCAGCCAGGGACAGAGCTCCTACGAGCAGTACTTC.

V is TRBV5-1 and J is TRBJ2-7; D might be TRBD1 or TRBD2, each matching 5 bases. CDR1 is SGHRS, CDR2 YFSETQ, per germline. There are 14 residues in the CDR3. V was trimmed by 0 bases and J by 3 bases, leaving 10 bases between them. CDR3 nucleotides: TGCGCCAGCAGCTTGGGAGGGGCCCTCTACGAGCAGTACTTC. Translating it yields CASSLGGALYEQYF.